This TCR beta chain derives from a study of blood T cell repertoires in COVID-19. Study background: PBMCs, B-cell-depleted T cells, or T cells provided the cDNA or gDNA that made up the material.

Here immunoSEQ multiplex PCR was the method, and the copy in TCRdb shows in-frame clones only, minus some. Here the sample spans approximately 150,000 clones, around 88% being singletons. The germline gives CDR1 MNHEY, CDR2 SVGEGT. There are 13 residues in the CDR3. Trimming at V came to 5 bases and at J to 5 bases, leaving 5 bases not matched to a gene. Sequencing was carried out using peripheral blood. This receptor was taken from a human donor in a cohort sampled during active COVID-19. The chain combines TRBV6-2 or TRBV6-3 with TRBJ1-2, with TRBD1 matching 7 bases. In DNA form, the CDR3 reads TGTGCCAGCAGTACAGGGGTATGGTATGGCTACACCTTC. Residues: CASSTGVWYGYTF.